This TCR beta chain was profiled in a study of T cells in Graves' hyperthyroidism and ophthalmopathy (dated by TCRdb to about 2019). Notes on the research overall: Peripheral blood samples were taken at the time of initial diagnosis, prior to any treatment. The paper reports TCR Vbeta CDR3 sequencing of 140 or so peripheral blood samples: some 44 ophthalmopathy, fewer than 85 hyperthyroidism and around 17 progressor patients. TCR V-J signatures able to tell the groups apart were searched for in a discovery cohort of more than 90 patients, of whom roughly 42 had Graves' ophthalmopathy and some 60 had stable Graves' hyperthyroidism. Prospective prediction of ophthalmopathy was tested in an independent validation cohort consisting of 18 to 20 hyperthyroidism patients and around 16 patients who later progressed to ophthalmopathy. Thyroid tissue and blood T-cell repertoires from several Graves' hyperthyroidism patients were also compared in the study. After sampling, hyperthyroidism patients received methimazole starting at 30 mg daily, and ophthalmopathy patients received high-dose intravenous methylprednisolone. The 95 to 100 discovery patients were randomly split 7:3 into training and test sets.

Note on this clonotype: Its antigen has not been determined. The junction departs from the called germline gene at one end, perhaps through a read error.

General study outcomes and caveats: Sample size was not statistically predetermined, and blinding of investigators to group allocation was not performed. A 13 V-J signature model separated ophthalmopathy from stable hyperthyroidism, with approximately 86% sensitivity and roughly 81% specificity in cross-validation and 80%/75% in testing. In validation, progression to ophthalmopathy was predicted by the model with approximately 67% sensitivity and approximately 78% specificity, a median of about 6.4 months before onset. Most expanded thyroid clonotypes (frequency above 0.001) were also found in blood, which suggests that blood repertoires may mirror thyroid immune responses.

The TCR beta CDR3 regions were amplified from the RNA transcripts. A first-round RT-PCR of the TCR CDR3 used the HTBI primer set with the Qiagen OneStep RT-PCR kit. Libraries were constructed in a second round of multiplex PCR, after which size selection and purification were carried out. Sequencing of the libraries was done on an Illumina HiSeq2000 using paired-end 100 bp reads. The authors' analysis ran thus. Raw data were processed with SOAPnuke, discarding reads with adapters, uncalled bases, mean Phred below 15, or no exact constant-primer or identifier match. High-quality paired reads were merged with COPE v1.2.5, and unique nucleotide sequences were defined as clonotypes. Clonotypes were aligned to IMGT TRBV, TRBD and TRBJ reference segments using MiTCR v1.1. Analysis was restricted to V-J combinations with a frequency above 0.0001, which covered approximately 99% of repertoires. The TCS score was defined as F50 (clonal expansion) divided by E x V (chaos), with BLOSUM62-based TCRdist calculated between CDR3 peptides within each V-J. Welch's t-statistics and random forest reduced fewer than 550 V-J features to under 15, which were used in a naive Bayes classifier (R e1071). Through fastp at Q25 and MiXCR, TCRdb rebuilt clones from the public reads, retaining in-frame beta chains. Each record represents a unique CDR3 protein, reported with the most common genes and DNA among its rows. The V and J calls here are based on TCRdb, not the publication. Across this sample there are 360,000 or so distinct CDR3 sequences, with approximately 19% seen only once. The ten largest clones capture 3% to 4% of the sample.

A patient counted as having stable Graves' hyperthyroidism if no progression to ophthalmopathy occurred over 18 months of follow-up. Hyperthyroidism patients were aged 18 to 65 years and newly diagnosed, with disease duration of less than 2 months. Exclusion was applied to patients with uncontrolled infections, other autoimmune diseases, pregnancy or lactation. Diagnoses were based on clinical symptoms, serum thyroxine and TRAb, thyroid ultrasound and orbital computed tomography. PBMCs were separated from 10 ml of fresh peripheral blood using Ficoll-Paque density gradient centrifugation. Total RNA was extracted using Trizol reagent, and RNA quality was assessed on an Agilent 2100 Bioanalyzer. The receptor comes from a woman between 18 and 30 years old with Graves' hyperthyroidism. The sequenced sample was blood.

CDR3 reads: CASRVENQPQHF. The nucleotides are TGTGCCAGCAGGGTCGAAAATCAGCCTCAGCATTTT. This chain is built from TRBV12-3 or TRBV12-4 and TRBJ1-5, with no confident D gene call. Including cysteine and phenylalanine, the CDR3 has 12 amino acids. Only the CDR3 DNA stays, 36 bases, in frame from base 1.